A single sample is the source of the 14 T cell receptor beta chains below, sequenced in a study of beta chain features in type 1 diabetes. Of the isolated RNA, all was reverse transcribed, and so the sequenced material was expressed TCRB transcripts. Assay used: immunoSEQ multiplex PCR; TCRdb lists only in-frame clones, some missing. The table shows some 150,000 clones, with roughly 9.3% occurring only once. The sequenced sample consisted of central memory CD4+ T cells from blood. The origin of the receptors is a woman aged 40 to 55 in good health.

This sequence joins TRBV25-1 and TRBJ2-2, with 12 bases lining up with TRBD1. CDR3 size: 14 residues. CDR1 is MGHDK, CDR2 SYGVNS, per germline. The V and J ends lost 8 bases and 5 bases, in that order; junction bases with no gene match: 3. In nucleotides, the CDR3 is TGTGCCAGCCGGGACAGGGGGCTTACCGGGGAGCTGTTTTTT. It translates to CASRDRGLTGELFF. Filled out from reference TRBV25-1 and TRBJ2-2, the complete variable domain reads EADIYQTPRYLVIGTGKKITLECSQTMGHDKMYWYQQDPGMELHLIHYSYGVNSTEKGDLSSESTVSRIRTEHFPLTLESARPSHTSQYLCASRDRGLTGELFFGEGSRLTVL.

This clone has a handful of counts. The chain combines TRBV7-9 with TRBJ1-5; 10 bases align to TRBD1. Germline assignment: CDR1 SEHNR and CDR2 FQNEAQ (reference sequence). The CDR3 loop spans 17 amino acids. The trim removed 1 base at V and 2 bases at J, leaving 5 bases unmatched. In nucleotides, the CDR3 is TGTGCCAGCAGCTTAGTTCGGGGACAGGGGCGCAATCAGCCCCAGCATTTT. It encodes CASSLVRGQGRNQPQHF.

The V call is TRBV2, the J call TRBJ2-4; D gene uncertain. Per the germline V gene, CDR1 is SNHLY and CDR2 is FYNNEI. With 6 bases removed from V and 5 bases from J, the gap between germline ends came to 20 bases. The CDR3 contains 16 residues. The CDR3 DNA follows: TGTGCCAGCAGACAATCCCTTGAGAGGAGACAAAACATTCAGTACTTC. This translates into CASRQSLERRQNIQYF. Looking up the rest from reference TRBV2 and TRBJ2-4 gives the full variable domain: EPEVTQTPSHQVTQMGQEVILRCVPISNHLYFYWYRQILGQKVEFLVSFYNNEISEKSEIFDDQFSVERPDGSNFTLKIRSTKLEDSAMYFCASRQSLERRQNIQYFGAGTRLSVL.

This rearrangement joins TRBV11-3 to TRBJ1-6; perhaps TRBD1 as D (5 bases). The CDR3 has 17 amino acids. Germline V gene sequence: CDR1 SGHNT, CDR2 YENEEA. The V and J ends lost 6 bases and 9 bases respectively, with 24 bases between them. Here the CDR3 reads CASRSLFQGLHGSPLHF. The CDR3 region has the DNA TGTGCCAGCAGATCACTTTTCCAGGGTTTGCATGGTTCACCCCTCCACTTT.

V is TRBV7-8 and J is TRBJ1-2; TRBD1 matches 9 bases. The CDR3 covers 15 residues. Per germline, CDR1 SGHVS and CDR2 FQNEAQ. The junction had 6 bases not matched to a gene; V was cut back by 0 bases and J by 7 bases. For the CDR3, the DNA is TGTGCCAGCAGCTTAGCGGGGACAGGGATGAGTGGCTACACCTTC. Translating gives CASSLAGTGMSGYTF.

The genes are TRBV5-1 and TRBJ1-6; TRBD1 agrees at 7 bases. Germline values: CDR1 SGHRS, CDR2 YFSETQ. Losses at the gene ends were 4 bases for V and 9 bases for J; bases not matched to a gene: 13. The CDR3 has 16 amino acids. CDR3 sequence (DNA): TGCGCCAGCAGCGTTACGACCGGGACAGAGATTTCACCCCTCCACTTT. It encodes CASSVTTGTEISPLHF. Based on the CDR3 plus reference TRBV5-1 and TRBJ1-6, the full variable domain is KAGVTQTPRYLIKTRGQQVTLSCSPISGHRSVSWYQQTPGQGLQFLFEYFSETQRNKGNFPGRFSGRQFSNSRSEMNVSTLELGDSALYLCASSVTTGTEISPLHFGNGTRLTVT.

The chain recombines TRBV5-1 with TRBJ1-5; the D gene is possibly TRBD1 (5 bases). The germline V and J ends were trimmed by 4 bases and 0 bases, with 11 bases remaining between them. The CDR3 sequence is 15 residues long. The germline CDR1 and CDR2 sequences are SGHRS and YFSETQ. CDR3 protein: CASSPDSNSNQPQHF. DNA for the CDR3: TGCGCCAGCAGCCCAGACAGTAATAGCAATCAGCCCCAGCATTTT.

This clone was counted a few times. V gene TRBV11-2 combines with J gene TRBJ1-2; 8 positions agree with TRBD1. The CDR3 extends over 17 amino acids. J lost 5 bases, V lost 8 bases, and 19 bases had no gene match. CDR1 and CDR2 from the germline V gene are SGHAT and FQNNGV. CDR3 nucleotide sequence: TGTGCCAGCTCTCCCTTAATTAGGCAGGGGGCTTGGTATGGCTACACCTTC. Translation: CASSPLIRQGAWYGYTF.

V usage is TRBV6-6 and J usage is TRBJ1-1; D possibly corresponds to TRBD1 (6 bases). This CDR3 contains 15 residues. In germline, CDR1 is MNHNY, CDR2 SVGAGI (reference sequence). The V gene lost 10 bases and the J gene lost 2 bases, with 20 bases spanning the gap. The CDR3 loop is CATERQGSGNTEAFF. The CDR3 DNA sequence: TGTGCCACAGAACGTCAGGGGTCAGGAAACACTGAAGCTTTCTTT.

This clone was found a few times. The chain links TRBV5-6 to TRBJ1-5, with D unresolved. This CDR3 is 13 amino acids long. Germline values: CDR1 SGHDT, CDR2 YYEEEE. The V end was cut by 3 bases, the J end by 11 bases, with 15 bases between. CDR3 residues: CASSSRSGKAQHF. CDR3 coding DNA: TGTGCCAGCAGCTCTAGATCGGGAAAAGCCCAGCATTTT.

In its sample, this clone was seen a few times. The chain uses TRBV2 and TRBJ1-1; weak D call: TRBD1 (5 bases). CDR1 is SNHLY and CDR2 is FYNNEI in the germline V gene. With 4 bases removed from V and 5 bases from J, the gap between germline ends came to 17 bases. The CDR3 runs 15 residues. CDR3 DNA: TGTGCCAGCAGTGCTCTGCCAGGGTGGGATACTGAAGCTTTCTTT. It encodes CASSALPGWDTEAFF.

The V call is TRBV18, the J call TRBJ1-2; 8 nucleotides agree with TRBD1. J gave up 6 bases and V 3 bases, and 9 bases lay outside the gene matches. This CDR3 region has 15 residues. CDR1 KGHSH and CDR2 LQKENI come from the germline V gene. The CDR3 DNA reads as TGTGCCAGCTCACCCGAGAGGACAGGGTTAAATGGCTACACCTTC. Amino acid sequence: CASSPERTGLNGYTF.

This clone was counted a few times. The CDR3 nucleotides read TGTGCTAGTGGTTTGTCCCAATCGGGGGACGAGCAGTACTTC. This gives the protein CASGLSQSGDEQYF. The V call is TRBV12-5, the J call TRBJ2-7, with D perhaps matching TRBD2 (6 bases). The ends were cut back, 2 bases at V and 5 bases at J, with 13 bases in the middle. Germline V gene data show CDR1 as LGHNT and CDR2 as FRNRAP. The CDR3 is 14 amino acids.

This clone was seen only a few times. This chain connects TRBV6-1 to TRBJ2-6; D remains unclear. The germline V and J ends were trimmed by 10 bases and 0 bases, with 7 bases remaining between them. The CDR3 is made up of 13 amino acids. CDR1 and CDR2 from the germline V gene are MNHNS and SASEGT. The CDR3 DNA sequence: TGTGCCAATCGACTCTCTGGGGCCAACGTCCTGACTTTC. Protein product: CANRLSGANVLTF.